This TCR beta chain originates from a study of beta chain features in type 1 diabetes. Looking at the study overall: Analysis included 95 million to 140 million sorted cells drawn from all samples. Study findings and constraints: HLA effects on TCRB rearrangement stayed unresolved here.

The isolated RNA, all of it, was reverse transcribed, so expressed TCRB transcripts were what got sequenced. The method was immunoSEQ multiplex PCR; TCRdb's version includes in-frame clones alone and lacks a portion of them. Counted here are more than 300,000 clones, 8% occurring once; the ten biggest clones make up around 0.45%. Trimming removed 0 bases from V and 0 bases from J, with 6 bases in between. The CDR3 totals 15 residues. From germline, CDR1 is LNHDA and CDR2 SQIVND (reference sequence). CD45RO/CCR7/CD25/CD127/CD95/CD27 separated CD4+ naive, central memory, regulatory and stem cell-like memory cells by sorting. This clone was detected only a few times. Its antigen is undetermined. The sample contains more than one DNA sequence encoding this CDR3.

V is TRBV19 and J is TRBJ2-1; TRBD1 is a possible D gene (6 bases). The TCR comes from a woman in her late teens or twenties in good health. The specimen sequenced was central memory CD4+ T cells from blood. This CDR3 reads CASSIDRGSYNEQFF. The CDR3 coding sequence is TGTGCCAGTAGTATAGACAGGGGCTCCTACAATGAGCAGTTCTTC.